This T cell receptor beta chain was sequenced in a study of T cell changes during pregnancy in multiple sclerosis. This CDR3 spans 16 amino acids. Germline CDR1 is LNHDA and CDR2 is SQIVND (reference sequence). V shed 3 bases and J 6 bases; nucleotides not matched to a gene: 12. Assay used: immunoSEQ multiplex PCR; TCRdb lists only in-frame clones, some missing. This table holds just under 20,000 clones, roughly nine tenths found once. This sequence joins TRBV19 and TRBJ1-2, with 8 bases matching TRBD1. The sample in question was CD8+ T cells from peripheral blood mononuclear cells, obtained in the second trimester of pregnancy. The receptor's source is a female donor in good health, enrolled as a control in a pregnancy study. This chain's CDR3 is CASSIMLPGGAHGYTF. The CDR3 nucleotides read TGTGCCAGTAGTATTATGCTCCCAGGGGGCGCACATGGCTACACCTTC.